This TCR beta chain was recovered during a study of post-analysis software for immune sequencing data. Notes on the study in general: When patients were compared with controls, about five TRBV segments were more frequent, TRBV5-6, TRBV5-1 and TRBV20-1 among them.

The TCR beta cDNA libraries carried unique molecular identifiers. MiXCR, run by TCRdb on the PCR reads, gives a single entry per CDR3 protein. This table holds 350,000 to 450,000 distinct CDR3 sequences, around 37% found once. This clonotype occurred many times. Its target is unknown. With 0 bases removed from V and 6 bases from J, the gap between germline ends came to 15 bases. The CDR3 has 15 amino acids. The germline V gene encodes CDR1 LGHNA and CDR2 YNFKEQ. The receptor comes from a girl aged 5 to 17 with multiple sclerosis. Sample: blood. V and J are TRBV4-2 and TRBJ2-7; tentatively, D is TRBD1 or TRBD2 (6 bases each). The CDR3, as DNA: TGTGCCAGCAGCCAAGAATACGAAGGGGGGCTCGAGCAGTACTTC. Translation gives CASSQEYEGGLEQYF.